These 11 T cell receptor beta chains were all obtained from the same sample, sequenced in a study of shared clonotypes between healthy human individuals. Produced via immunoSEQ multiplex PCR; TCRdb's table is partial and in-frame only. The data contain millions of clones, around 96% of them singletons. Naive CD8 cells comprised CD45RO-negative, CCR7-positively selected cells, excluding terminally differentiated effector memory CD45RA+ cells. The source material was naive CD8+ T cells sorted from blood. These receptors originate from a man aged 18 to 35 in good health.

Note on this clone: Other DNA sequences in the same sample also yield this CDR3. The chain recombines TRBV27 with TRBJ2-7; possible D gene TRBD1, 5 bases. The CDR3 has 13 residues. The V end lost 3 bases, the J end lost 0 bases, and 6 bases lay between the germline ends. Per the germline V gene, CDR1 is MNHEY and CDR2 is SMNVEV (reference sequence). DNA for the CDR3: TGTGCCAGCAGTTTCCAGGGCTCCTACGAGCAGTACTTC. Its translation: CASSFQGSYEQYF.

About this clone: This likely reflects a read error, since a far larger clone is one base away. The chain joins TRBV27 to TRBJ2-7, with TRBD1 matching over 10 bases. Germline V gene sequence: CDR1 MNHEY, CDR2 SMNVEV (reference sequence). Losses at the gene ends were 2 bases for V and 7 bases for J; bases not matched to a gene: 2. This CDR3 has 13 amino acids. CDR3: CASSLGTGDEQYF. The DNA for the CDR3 is TGTGCCAGCAGTTTAGGGACAGGGGATGAGCAGTACTTC.

This clone turned up a few times. Within the sample, other DNA sequences also encode this same CDR3. The genes are TRBV4-3 and TRBJ2-7; D not certain. CDR1 LGHNA and CDR2 YSLEER come from the germline V gene. The CDR3 is made up of 13 amino acids. V dropped 0 bases and J dropped 9 bases, with 12 bases sitting between them. CDR3 sequence reads: CASSQDLGRGQYF. In DNA form, the CDR3 reads TGCGCCAGCAGCCAAGATCTAGGTCGTGGGCAGTACTTC.

This clone was seen just once. The gene calls are TRBV7-9 and TRBJ2-6, with a weak D call TRBD2 (6 bases). Germline V gene lookup returns CDR1 SEHNR and CDR2 FQNEAQ (reference sequence). V dropped 1 base and J dropped 0 bases, with 16 bases sitting between them. The CDR3 consists of 19 residues. CDR3 coding DNA: TGTGCCAGCAGCTTAGGGGGTATAGCGGCATTCTCTGGGGCCAACGTCCTGACTTTC. It encodes CASSLGGIAAFSGANVLTF.

The chain couples TRBV21-1 to TRBJ1-2. TRBV21-1 is a recognized pseudogene. The CDR3 covers 14 residues. CDR3 coding DNA: TGTGCCAGCAGCAATTCCCTGAGGGGGGATGGCTACACCTTC. This codes for CASSNSLRGDGYTF.

J is TRBJ2-7 and V is TRBV30, with 8 bases lining up with TRBD2. V gave up 3 bases and J gave up 6 bases; unmatched junction bases: 7. The germline V gene encodes CDR1 GTSNPN and CDR2 SVGIG (reference sequence). The CDR3 runs 13 residues. CDR3: CAWSPGGAGEQYF. The CDR3 bases are TGTGCCTGGAGCCCCGGGGGGGCTGGCGAGCAGTACTTC.

Only one count was recorded for this clone. The sample has other DNA sequences that encode this CDR3 too. This sequence joins TRBV6-5 and TRBJ2-7; D not certain. V was pared by 0 bases and J by 1 base, with 1 base between. The V gene's germline CDR1 is MNHEY and CDR2 SVGAGI. This CDR3 has 12 amino acids. The CDR3 is CASSYSSYEQYF. Here the CDR3 DNA reads TGTGCCAGCAGTTACTCGTCCTACGAGCAGTACTTC.

The table lists this clone with a count of one. The chain uses TRBV7-8 and TRBJ1-1, with D hard to call. Trimming stripped 6 bases from V and 1 base from J, with 9 bases between. Per the germline V gene, CDR1 is SGHVS and CDR2 is FQNEAQ. CDR3 length: 13 amino acids. The DNA for the CDR3 is TGTGCCAGCAGGTCCGACCGGAACACTGAAGCTTTCTTT. Translated: CASRSDRNTEAFF. Based on the CDR3 plus reference TRBV7-8 and TRBJ1-1, the full variable domain is GAGVSQSPRYKVAKRGQDVALRCDPISGHVSLFWYQQALGQGPEFLTYFQNEAQLDKSGLPSDRFFAERPEGSVSTLKIQRTQQEDSAVYLCASRSDRNTEAFFGQGTRLTVV.

The chain carries TRBV27 and TRBJ2-5; TRBD2 matches at 16 bases. Germline V gene sequence: CDR1 MNHEY, CDR2 SMNVEV (reference sequence). The V and J ends lost 8 bases and 3 bases, in that order; junction bases with no gene match: 9. This CDR3 is 17 amino acids long. CDR3 sequence: CASGPGLAGGQEETQYF. The CDR3 DNA reads as TGTGCCAGCGGACCGGGACTAGCGGGGGGGCAGGAAGAGACCCAGTACTTC.

The chain links TRBV7-9 to TRBJ2-6; TRBD2 agrees at 7 bases. The V gene's germline CDR1 is SEHNR and CDR2 FQNEAQ (reference sequence). There are 15 residues in the CDR3. With V trimmed by 4 bases and J by 2 bases, 2 bases remained unmatched. The CDR3 nucleotides are TGTGCCAGCAGCTCCGCGGGAGCTGGGGCCAACGTCCTGACTTTC. Its translation: CASSSAGAGANVLTF.

This chain joins TRBV30 and TRBJ2-3, with 9 bases that match TRBD2. Germline V lookup: CDR1 GTSNPN, CDR2 SVGIG (reference sequence). This CDR3 has 15 amino acids. V dropped 0 bases and J dropped 3; count of bases not matched to a gene: 4. In DNA, the CDR3 is TGTGCCTGGAGTGTTAGTCTAGCGGGGACAGATACGCAGTATTTT. Translated, it gives CAWSVSLAGTDTQYF.